These 26 T cell receptor beta chains originate from one sample sequenced in a study of blood T cell repertoires in COVID-19 (dated by TCRdb to the early 2020s). The receptor library was made with the immunoSEQ multiplex PCR assay. In TCRdb, the immuneACCESS table is reduced to in-frame sequences with V and J assigned. These tables do not hold every clone; where another copy was compared, an unresolved V gene accounts for under half, and the others remain unexplained. The sample table records about 180,000 clones; 80% to 90% of these occur just once. 9% to 10% of the sample is taken by the ten largest. Material: PBMCs or T cells enriched from blood (not recorded which). These receptors were obtained from a woman between 18 and 29 years old who had recovered from COVID-19.

This clone appeared a few times. CDR3 in amino acids: CASSIGGGKLFF. In nucleotides, the CDR3 is TGTGCCAGTAGTATAGGGGGCGGAAAACTGTTTTTT. V and J are TRBV19 and TRBJ1-4; a possible D gene is TRBD1 (5 bases). Trimming removed 1 base at V and 10 bases at J, with 7 bases between. Germline CDR1 LNHDA, CDR2 SQIVND (reference sequence). The CDR3 has 12 residues.

The chain uses TRBV7-6 and TRBJ2-1; 7 bases line up with TRBD2. Germline lookup yields CDR1 SGHVS and CDR2 FNYEAQ. The CDR3 has 18 residues. J gave up 6 bases and V 5 bases, and 19 bases lay outside the gene matches. The CDR3 spells CASSLHLLALASVNEQFF. In DNA form, the CDR3 reads TGTGCCAGCAGCCTACACCTACTAGCACTAGCGTCGGTCAATGAGCAGTTCTTC.

The rearrangement joins TRBV4-3 to TRBJ2-1; 10 bases align to TRBD2. This CDR3 contains 17 residues. V lost 1 base to trimming and J lost 8 bases; unmatched junction nucleotides: 11. CDR1 and CDR2 (germline): LGHNA, YSLEER. DNA of the CDR3: TGCGCCAGCAGCCAAGTCGCTAGCGGGGGTTCCAGGGATGAGCAGTTCTTC. Protein product: CASSQVASGGSRDEQFF.

The gene calls are TRBV11-2 and TRBJ2-3, with 8 bases fitting TRBD1. CDR1 and CDR2 from the germline V gene are SGHAT and FQNNGV. J gave up 6 bases and V 5 bases, and 10 bases lay outside the gene matches. The CDR3 consists of 15 residues. The CDR3 nucleotides read TGTGCCAGCAGCCGTGGGACAGGCTACGGGGATACGCAGTATTTT. It translates to CASSRGTGYGDTQYF.

This clone is a singleton in its sample. The chain joins TRBV27 to TRBJ1-2, with TRBD1 identical over 8 bases. Trimming took 5 bases from V and 0 from J; bases not matched to a gene: 11. CDR3 length: 17 residues. Germline V gives CDR1 MNHEY, CDR2 SMNVEV (reference sequence). The CDR3 sequence: CASSPTPGTGANYGYTF. Here the CDR3 DNA reads TGTGCCAGCAGTCCAACTCCAGGGACAGGAGCTAACTATGGCTACACCTTC.

This chain connects TRBV5-4 to TRBJ2-7, with a tentative D call TRBD1 (6 bases). Germline V CDR1 and CDR2: SGHNT, YYREEE (reference sequence). The CDR3 covers 17 residues. V was trimmed by 3 bases and J by 1 base, leaving 20 bases between them. The CDR3 protein is CASSSPNMVQGSYEQYF. For the CDR3, the DNA is TGTGCCAGCAGCTCGCCTAACATGGTACAGGGTTCCTACGAGCAGTACTTC.

The V gene is TRBV28, the J gene TRBJ1-1; possible D gene TRBD1, 6 bases. V lost 5 bases to trimming and J lost 1 base, with 14 bases between them. The CDR3 is made up of 15 amino acids. CDR1 is MDHEN, CDR2 SYDVKM, per germline. CDR3 loop: CASSPLLGGNTEAFF. The CDR3 nucleotides read TGTGCCAGCAGTCCCCTCCTAGGGGGGAACACTGAAGCTTTCTTT.

This chain uses TRBV5-1 with TRBJ1-1, with D tentatively TRBD1 (6 bases). Trimming shortened V by 5 bases and J by 0 bases, and 8 bases separated the two germline ends. This CDR3 comprises 13 residues. CDR1 is SGHRS, CDR2 YFSETQ, per germline. CDR3 amino acids: CASSRQVNTEAFF. The CDR3 nucleotides read TGCGCCAGCAGTAGACAGGTGAACACTGAAGCTTTCTTT.

The chain joins TRBV7-3 to TRBJ2-3; the D is unclear. The V gene lost 1 base and the J gene lost 4 bases, with 12 bases spanning the gap. Germline V gives CDR1 SGHTA, CDR2 FQGTGA. CDR3 length: 15 amino acids. The CDR3 reads CASSLNPSRADTQYF. CDR3 DNA sequence: TGTGCCAGCAGCTTAAACCCTAGTCGGGCAGATACGCAGTATTTT.

The genes are TRBV5-4 and TRBJ1-4; D may be TRBD1 (6 bases). There are 15 residues in the CDR3. Per germline, CDR1 SGHNT and CDR2 YYREEE (reference sequence). V lost 0 bases and J lost 1, with 7 bases in between. In DNA form, the CDR3 reads TGTGCCAGCAGCTTGGGGGGGCGAACTAATGAAAAACTGTTTTTT. This sequence encodes CASSLGGRTNEKLFF.

The chain combines TRBV10-1 with TRBJ2-1; 14 positions agree with TRBD2. The CDR3 has 18 residues. The V gene end was trimmed by 6 bases and the J gene end by 5 bases; junction bases not matched to a gene: 12. Germline lookup yields CDR1 WNHNN and CDR2 SYGVQD (reference sequence). CDR3 region: CASSPPTSGRDRNNEQFF. CDR3 DNA: TGCGCCAGCAGCCCCCCGACTAGCGGGAGGGATAGGAACAATGAGCAGTTCTTC.

The CDR3 DNA reads as TGTGCCAGCTCACCATACGAGGGCAGAATCTATGGCTACACCTTC. This encodes CASSPYEGRIYGYTF. The rearrangement joins TRBV18 to TRBJ1-2, with D hard to call. This CDR3 contains 15 residues. Germline-derived CDR1 and CDR2 are KGHSH and LQKENI. V was trimmed by 2 bases and J by 4 bases, leaving 14 bases between them.

The chain employs TRBV11-3 and TRBJ2-7; D might be TRBD2 (6 bases). Germline V lookup: CDR1 SGHNT, CDR2 YENEEA. CDR3 length equals 14 residues. The germline V and J ends were trimmed by 1 base and 4 bases, with 11 bases remaining between them. The CDR3 is CASSLAGSAYEQYF. In DNA, the CDR3 is TGTGCCAGCAGCTTAGCCGGGAGCGCTTACGAGCAGTACTTC.

This clone appeared once. The chain is built from TRBV21-1 and TRBJ2-7; TRBD2 was called by the table and not checked on the DNA. TRBV21-1 is a recognized pseudogene. The length of the CDR3 is 14 residues. The CDR3 loop reads CASSPPRASYEQYF. CDR3 coding DNA: TGTGCCAGCAGCCCCCCGAGGGCAAGCTACGAGCAGTACTTC.

About this clone itself: Different DNA sequences within this sample yield the same CDR3. The chain combines TRBV27 with TRBJ2-7, with 7 positions matching TRBD2. The germline V gene has CDR1 MNHEY and CDR2 SMNVEV (reference sequence). V lost 2 bases, J lost 1 base, and 2 bases stayed unmatched. The length of the CDR3 is 14 residues. CDR3 region: CASSLASGSYEQYF. CDR3 DNA: TGTGCCAGCAGTTTAGCTAGCGGTTCCTACGAGCAGTACTTC.

This clone has only a few counts. The chain combines TRBV14 with TRBJ2-5; 7 bases map to TRBD2. In germline, CDR1 is SGHDN, CDR2 FVKESK. CDR3 length: 14 residues. Losses at the gene ends were 5 bases for V and 1 base for J; bases not matched to a gene: 4. The CDR3 DNA reads as TGTGCCAGCAGCGTTCTAGCGGTCCAAGAGACCCAGTACTTC. It yields the protein CASSVLAVQETQYF.

This chain uses TRBV13 with TRBJ2-7; 8 bases are a match to TRBD1. The ends lost 6 bases at V and 3 bases at J; junction bases unmatched: 10. This CDR3 is built from 15 residues. Germline V gene data show CDR1 as PRHDT and CDR2 as FYEKMQ (reference sequence). CDR3 residues: CASSFGQGGNYEQYF. The CDR3 nucleotides are TGTGCCAGCAGTTTCGGACAGGGTGGAAACTACGAGCAGTACTTC.

This chain links TRBV3-1 (or the pseudogene TRBV3-2) with TRBJ2-2; possible D gene TRBD1, 6 bases. Germline-derived CDR1 and CDR2 are LGHDT and YNNKEL (reference sequence). This CDR3 is 13 amino acids long. Trimming removed 4 bases at V and 7 bases at J, with 10 bases between. DNA of the CDR3: TGTGCCAGCAGCCCGACAGGAAGCGGGGAGCTGTTTTTT. Its translation is CASSPTGSGELFF.

The rearrangement joins TRBV10-2 to TRBJ2-1; 13 nucleotides line up with TRBD2. The CDR3 is 16 residues long. V shed 10 bases and J 7 bases; nucleotides not matched to a gene: 13. Germline V gene sequence: CDR1 WSHSY, CDR2 SAAADI. The CDR3 loop is CATLPVLAGGGNEQFF. The CDR3 DNA follows: TGCGCCACCCTCCCAGTACTAGCGGGAGGGGGGAATGAGCAGTTCTTC.

V usage is TRBV28 and J usage is TRBJ2-6; no clear D. The CDR3 is 15 residues long. Trimming left V 5 bases short and J 1 base short, with 9 bases between. Germline assignment: CDR1 MDHEN and CDR2 SYDVKM. CDR3: CASSPQLSGANVLTF. The CDR3 DNA follows: TGTGCCAGCAGTCCACAGCTATCTGGGGCCAACGTCCTGACTTTC.

The gene calls are TRBV11-2 and TRBJ2-7; 14 bases line up with TRBD2. The CDR3 totals 17 residues. Germline trimming cut 2 bases from V and 6 bases from J; bases unmatched to any gene: 9. The germline CDR1 and CDR2 sequences are SGHAT and FQNNGV. The CDR3 sequence is CASSLTSGTSGSLEQYF. The CDR3 bases are TGTGCCAGCAGCTTAACATCCGGGACTAGCGGGAGTCTCGAGCAGTACTTC. Full variable domain (rest looked up from reference TRBV11-2 and TRBJ2-7): EAGVAQSPRYKIIEKRQSVAFWCNPISGHATLYWYQQILGQGPKLLIQFQNNGVVDDSQLPKDRFSAERLKGVDSTLKIQPAKLEDSAVYLCASSLTSGTSGSLEQYFGPGTRLTVT.

The rearrangement uses TRBV13 and TRBJ2-1; the match to TRBD1 covers 10 bases. V lost 5 bases and J lost 10; bases outside the gene matches: 8. There are 14 residues in the CDR3. CDR1 is PRHDT and CDR2 is FYEKMQ in the germline V gene (reference sequence). CDR3 sequence reads: CASSDRQGAGEQFF. CDR3 nucleotides: TGTGCCAGCAGCGATAGACAGGGGGCCGGGGAGCAGTTCTTC.

The chain joins TRBV5-1 to TRBJ2-7; 7 bases line up with TRBD1. The CDR3 contains 12 residues. V lost 0 bases and J lost 6; bases outside the gene matches: 0. Germline CDR1 and CDR2: SGHRS and YFSETQ. CDR3 in amino acids: CASSLDRGEQYF. CDR3 nucleotide sequence: TGCGCCAGCAGCTTGGACAGGGGCGAGCAGTACTTC.

The gene calls are TRBV29-1 and TRBJ2-3; D uncertain. CDR1 is SQVTM, CDR2 ANQGSEA, per germline. V was pared by 6 bases and J by 0 bases, with 4 bases between. The CDR3 runs 11 residues. CDR3 region: CSVTSTDTQYF. CDR3 nucleotides: TGCAGCGTAACTAGCACAGATACGCAGTATTTT.

The chain recombines TRBV7-2 with TRBJ1-2, with no clear D. CDR3 size: 18 residues. Trimming stripped 2 bases from V and 7 bases from J, with 26 bases between. CDR1 is SGHTA, CDR2 FQGNSA, per germline. This chain's CDR3 is CASSLRPSGEGPSSGYTF. In DNA, the CDR3 is TGTGCCAGCAGCTTACGGCCCTCCGGGGAAGGTCCTTCCAGTGGCTACACCTTC.

J is TRBJ2-7 and V is TRBV13; 11 nucleotides align to TRBD2. Per germline, CDR1 PRHDT and CDR2 FYEKMQ (reference sequence). J lost 3 bases, V lost 3 bases, and 7 bases had no gene match. The CDR3 sequence is 16 residues long. CDR3 protein: CASSFVSGLADYEQYF. In nucleotides, the CDR3 is TGTGCCAGCAGCTTTGTCTCGGGACTAGCGGACTACGAGCAGTACTTC.